This entry describes one TCR beta chain. The sample comes from a study of control samples from healthy donors and cancer patients. Produced via immunoSEQ multiplex PCR; TCRdb's table is partial and in-frame only. The repertoire holds fewer than 500,000 clones, with roughly 90% as singletons. Sequencing was carried out using PBMCs. The TCR originated in a middle-aged man with head and neck cancer.

The chain's CDR3 is CASSLSGQGGAGELFF. CDR3 nucleotides: TGTGCCAGCAGCTTATCGGGTCAGGGAGGAGCCGGGGAGCTGTTTTTT. This chain connects TRBV7-2 to TRBJ2-2, with a tentative D call TRBD2 (6 bases). V gave up 2 bases and J gave up 6 bases, with 16 bases separating them. The CDR3 runs to 16 residues. The germline gives CDR1 SGHTA, CDR2 FQGNSA.